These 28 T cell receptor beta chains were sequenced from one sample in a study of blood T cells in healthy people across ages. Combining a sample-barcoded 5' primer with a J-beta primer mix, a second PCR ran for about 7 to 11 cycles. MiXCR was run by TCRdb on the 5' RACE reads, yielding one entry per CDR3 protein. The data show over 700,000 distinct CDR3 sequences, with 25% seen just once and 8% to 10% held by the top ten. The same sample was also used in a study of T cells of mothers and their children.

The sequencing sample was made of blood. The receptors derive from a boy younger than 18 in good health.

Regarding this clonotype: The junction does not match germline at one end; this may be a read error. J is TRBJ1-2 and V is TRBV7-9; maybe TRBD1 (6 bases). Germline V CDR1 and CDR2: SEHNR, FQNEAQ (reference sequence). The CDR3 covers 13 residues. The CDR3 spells CASSRAGVGGYPF. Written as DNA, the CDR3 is TGTGCCAGCAGCCGAGCAGGGGTGGGAGGCTACCCCTTC.

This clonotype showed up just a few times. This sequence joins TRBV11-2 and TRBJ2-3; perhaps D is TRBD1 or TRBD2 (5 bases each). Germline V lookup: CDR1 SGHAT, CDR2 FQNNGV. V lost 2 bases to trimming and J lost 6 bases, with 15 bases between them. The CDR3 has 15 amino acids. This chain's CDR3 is CASSLFPNEGDTQYF. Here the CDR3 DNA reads TGTGCCAGCAGCTTATTCCCAAATGAGGGGGATACGCAGTATTTT.

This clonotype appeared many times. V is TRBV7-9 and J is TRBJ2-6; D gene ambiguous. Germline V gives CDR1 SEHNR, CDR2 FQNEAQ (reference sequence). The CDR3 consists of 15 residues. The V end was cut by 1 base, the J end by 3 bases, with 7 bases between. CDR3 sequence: CASSLGGDGANVLTF. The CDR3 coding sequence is TGTGCCAGCAGCTTAGGAGGTGATGGGGCCAACGTCCTGACTTTC.

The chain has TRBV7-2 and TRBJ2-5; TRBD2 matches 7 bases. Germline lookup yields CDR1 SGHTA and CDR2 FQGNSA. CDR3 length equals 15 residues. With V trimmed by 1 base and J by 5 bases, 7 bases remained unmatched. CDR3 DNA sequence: TGTGCCAGCAGCTTAGTGGGGGGGATACGGGAGACCCAGTACTTC. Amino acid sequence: CASSLVGGIRETQYF.

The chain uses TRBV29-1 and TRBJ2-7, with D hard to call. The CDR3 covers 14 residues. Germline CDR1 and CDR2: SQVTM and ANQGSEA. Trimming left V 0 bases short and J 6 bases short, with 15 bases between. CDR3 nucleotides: TGCAGCGTTGAAGACCGAAGGGATTCCCGCGAGCAGTACTTC. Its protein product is CSVEDRRDSREQYF.

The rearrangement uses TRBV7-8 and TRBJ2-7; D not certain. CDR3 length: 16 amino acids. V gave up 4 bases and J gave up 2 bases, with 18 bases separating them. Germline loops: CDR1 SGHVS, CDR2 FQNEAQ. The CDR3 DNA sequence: TGTGCCAGCAGCTCAGATTGGAGCCGTCTGACCTACGAGCAGTACTTC. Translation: CASSSDWSRLTYEQYF.

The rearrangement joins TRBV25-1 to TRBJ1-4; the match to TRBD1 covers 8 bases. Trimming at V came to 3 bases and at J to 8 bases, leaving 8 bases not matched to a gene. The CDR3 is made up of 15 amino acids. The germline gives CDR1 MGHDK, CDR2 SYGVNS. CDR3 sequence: CASSDSAGGGEKLFF. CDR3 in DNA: TGTGCCAGCAGTGACTCGGCAGGGGGCGGGGAAAAACTGTTTTTT.

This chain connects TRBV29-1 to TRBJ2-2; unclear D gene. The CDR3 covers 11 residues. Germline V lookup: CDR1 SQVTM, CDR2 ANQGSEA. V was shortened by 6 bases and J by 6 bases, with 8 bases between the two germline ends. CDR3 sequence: CSVTTPGELFF. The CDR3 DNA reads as TGCAGCGTCACCACGCCCGGGGAGCTGTTTTTT.

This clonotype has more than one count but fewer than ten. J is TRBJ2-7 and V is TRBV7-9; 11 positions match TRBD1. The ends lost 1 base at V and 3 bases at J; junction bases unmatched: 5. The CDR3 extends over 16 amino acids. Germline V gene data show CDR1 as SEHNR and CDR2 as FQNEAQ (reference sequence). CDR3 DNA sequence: TGTGCCAGCAGCTTAGGGGACAGGGGGTCTGGCTACGAGCAGTACTTC. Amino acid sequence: CASSLGDRGSGYEQYF.

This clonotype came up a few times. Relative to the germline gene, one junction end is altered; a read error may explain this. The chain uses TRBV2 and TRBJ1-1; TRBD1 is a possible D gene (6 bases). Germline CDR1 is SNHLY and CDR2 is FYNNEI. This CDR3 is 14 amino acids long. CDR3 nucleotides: TGTGCCAGCAGTATCCGGGACAAGAACACCGAAGCTTTCTTT. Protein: CASSIRDKNTEAFF.

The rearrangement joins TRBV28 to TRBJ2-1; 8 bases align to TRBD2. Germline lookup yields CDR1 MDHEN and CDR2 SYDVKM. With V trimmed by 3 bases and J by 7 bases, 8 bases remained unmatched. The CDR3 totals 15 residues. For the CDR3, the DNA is TGTGCCAGCAGTTTCAGGGGACTAGTCGCGAATGAGCAGTTCTTC. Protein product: CASSFRGLVANEQFF.

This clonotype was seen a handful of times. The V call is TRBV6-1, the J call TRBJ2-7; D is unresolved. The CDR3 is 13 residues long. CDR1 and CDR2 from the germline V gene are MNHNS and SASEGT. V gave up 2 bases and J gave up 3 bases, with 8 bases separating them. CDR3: CASSEYAVYEQYF. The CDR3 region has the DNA TGTGCCAGCAGTGAATACGCGGTCTACGAGCAGTACTTC.

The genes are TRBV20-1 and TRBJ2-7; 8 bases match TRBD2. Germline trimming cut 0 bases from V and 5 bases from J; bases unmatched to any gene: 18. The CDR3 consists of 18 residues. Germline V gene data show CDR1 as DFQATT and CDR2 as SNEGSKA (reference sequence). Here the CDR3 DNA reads TGCAGTGCTAGAGATCTTTCGGCCAGCGGGGGTTACTCGGACGAGCAGTACTTC. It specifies CSARDLSASGGYSDEQYF.

The CDR3 sequence: CASSDMSLYYGTQYF. The CDR3, as DNA: TGCGCCAGCAGTGATATGTCCCTCTATTACGGGACCCAGTACTTC. The chain is built from TRBV10-2 and TRBJ2-1, with D unresolved. The DNA matches TRBJ2-5 better at its end, which makes the J call doubtful. Germline CDR1 and CDR2: WSHSY and SAAADI. The CDR3 contains 15 residues.

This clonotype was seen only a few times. The CDR3 here is CASSYLVTGELFF. In DNA, the CDR3 is TGTGCCAGCAGTTACCTGGTCACCGGGGAGCTGTTTTTT. The J gene is TRBJ2-2, the V gene TRBV6-2 or TRBV6-3, with unresolved D. The CDR3 contains 13 residues. The V end lost 2 bases, the J end lost 4 bases, and 5 bases lay between the germline ends. Germline V gene lookup returns CDR1 MNHEY and CDR2 SVGEGT.

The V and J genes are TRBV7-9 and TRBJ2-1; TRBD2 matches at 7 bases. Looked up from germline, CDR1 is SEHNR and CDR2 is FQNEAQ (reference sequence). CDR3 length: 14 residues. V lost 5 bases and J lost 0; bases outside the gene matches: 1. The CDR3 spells CASSGDYSYNEQFF. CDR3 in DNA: TGTGCCAGCAGCGGGGACTACTCCTACAATGAGCAGTTCTTC.

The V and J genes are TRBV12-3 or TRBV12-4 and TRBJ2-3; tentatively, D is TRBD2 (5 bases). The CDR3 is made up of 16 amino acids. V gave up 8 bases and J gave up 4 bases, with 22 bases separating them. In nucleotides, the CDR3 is TGTGCCAGCGGAGGAAATAGCAGAGTGGCCGCAGATACGCAGTATTTT. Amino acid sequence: CASGGNSRVAADTQYF.

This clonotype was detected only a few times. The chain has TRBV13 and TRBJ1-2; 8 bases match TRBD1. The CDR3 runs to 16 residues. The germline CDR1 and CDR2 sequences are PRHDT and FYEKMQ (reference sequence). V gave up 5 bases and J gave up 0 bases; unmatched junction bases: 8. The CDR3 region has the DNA TGTGCCAGCAGCCCCGGGACAGGCCCCTCTAACTATGGCTACACCTTC. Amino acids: CASSPGTGPSNYGYTF.

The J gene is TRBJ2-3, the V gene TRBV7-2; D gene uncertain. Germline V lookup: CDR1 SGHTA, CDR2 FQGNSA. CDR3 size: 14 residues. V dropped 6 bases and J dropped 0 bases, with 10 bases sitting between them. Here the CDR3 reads CASRGGTSTDTQYF. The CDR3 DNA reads TGTGCCAGCAGAGGCGGTACTAGCACAGATACGCAGTATTTT.

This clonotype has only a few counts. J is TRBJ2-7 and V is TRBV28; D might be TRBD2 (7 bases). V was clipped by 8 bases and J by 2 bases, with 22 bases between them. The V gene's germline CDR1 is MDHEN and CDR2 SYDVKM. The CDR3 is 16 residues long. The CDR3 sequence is CASSPGLGEGAYEQYF. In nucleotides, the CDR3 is TGTGCCAGCTCGCCAGGTTTGGGGGAGGGGGCCTACGAGCAGTACTTC.

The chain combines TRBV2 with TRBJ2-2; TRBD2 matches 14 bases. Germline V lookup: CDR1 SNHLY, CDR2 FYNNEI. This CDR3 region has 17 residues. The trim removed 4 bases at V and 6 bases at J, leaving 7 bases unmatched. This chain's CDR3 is CASSAPRLAGGSGELFF. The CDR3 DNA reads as TGTGCCAGCAGTGCCCCTCGACTAGCGGGAGGGTCCGGGGAGCTGTTTTTT.

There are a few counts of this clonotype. In DNA, the CDR3 is TGTGCCAGCAGCCAAGGTGTGGCCGCTAACTATGGCTACACCTTC. It encodes CASSQGVAANYGYTF. This chain uses TRBV4-2 with TRBJ1-2; the D is unclear. The V and J ends lost 1 base and 0 bases respectively, with 9 bases between them. This CDR3 is built from 15 residues. CDR1 and CDR2 from the germline V gene are LGHNA and YNFKEQ.

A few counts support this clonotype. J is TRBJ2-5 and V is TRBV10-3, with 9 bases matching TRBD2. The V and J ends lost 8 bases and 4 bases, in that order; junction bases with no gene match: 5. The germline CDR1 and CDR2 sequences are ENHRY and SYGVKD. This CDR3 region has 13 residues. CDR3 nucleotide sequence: TGTGCCATCTCAGGGACTAGCTTAGAGACCCAGTACTTC. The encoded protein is CAISGTSLETQYF.

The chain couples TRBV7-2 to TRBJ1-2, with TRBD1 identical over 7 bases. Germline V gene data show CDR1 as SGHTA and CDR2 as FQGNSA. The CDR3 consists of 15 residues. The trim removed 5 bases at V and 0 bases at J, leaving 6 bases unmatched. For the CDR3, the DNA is TGTGCCAGCAGCCTCGCCGGACAGGCTAACTATGGCTACACCTTC. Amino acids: CASSLAGQANYGYTF.

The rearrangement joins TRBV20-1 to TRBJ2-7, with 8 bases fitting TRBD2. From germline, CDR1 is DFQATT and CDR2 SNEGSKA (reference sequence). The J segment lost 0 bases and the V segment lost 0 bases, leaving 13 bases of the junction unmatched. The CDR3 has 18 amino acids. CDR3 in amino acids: CSARDLASGGAASYEQYF. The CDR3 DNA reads TGCAGTGCTAGAGATCTCGCCAGCGGGGGTGCCGCCTCCTACGAGCAGTACTTC.

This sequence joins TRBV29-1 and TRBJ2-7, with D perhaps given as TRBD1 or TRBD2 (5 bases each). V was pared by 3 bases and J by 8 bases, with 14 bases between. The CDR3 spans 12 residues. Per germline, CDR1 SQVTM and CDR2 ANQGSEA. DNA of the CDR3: TGCAGCGTTGAGTTAGACAGAGGGAAGCAGTACTTC. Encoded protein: CSVELDRGKQYF.

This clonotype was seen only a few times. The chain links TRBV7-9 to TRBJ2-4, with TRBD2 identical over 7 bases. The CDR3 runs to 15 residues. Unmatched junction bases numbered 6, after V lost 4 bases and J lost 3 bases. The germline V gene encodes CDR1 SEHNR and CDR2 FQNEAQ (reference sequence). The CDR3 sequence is CASSSTSQSKNIQYF. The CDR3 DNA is TGTGCCAGCAGCTCGACTAGCCAGAGCAAAAACATTCAGTACTTC.

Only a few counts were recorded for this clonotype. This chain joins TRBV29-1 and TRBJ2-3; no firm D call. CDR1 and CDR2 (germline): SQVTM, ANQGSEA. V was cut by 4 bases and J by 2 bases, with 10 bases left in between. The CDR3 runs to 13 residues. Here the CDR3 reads CSVGRRDTDTQYF. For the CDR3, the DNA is TGCAGCGTTGGTCGCAGAGACACAGATACGCAGTATTTT.